This is a list of T cell receptor beta chains from one sample in a study of T-cell reconstitution after alpha-beta-depleted transplantation in children. Each CDR3 protein gets one entry after TCRdb re-called the PCR reads with MiXCR. Of about 440,000 distinct CDR3 sequences in the sample, over 40% were seen once. The specimen was PBMCs, collected before TCRalphabeta/CD19-depleted stem cell transplant. These receptors came from a girl aged 2-10 years with aplastic anemia, due to receive a stem cell transplant. Each CDR3 is given with its conserved first and last residue. The order of the fields is clone size, V gene, J gene, D gene, CDR3 DNA, CDR3 protein. The D gene is left open where the match is weak. Clone size is not always given. Where it is, it says once, few, many or a class for expanded clones.

size: -; V: TRBV27; J: TRBJ2-7; D: TRBD1; DNA: TGTGCCAGCAGTTTCCAGGGGGCCCACGAGCAGTACTTC; CDR3: CASSFQGAHEQYF
size: -; V: TRBV5-1; J: TRBJ2-1; D: TRBD1; DNA: TGCGCCAGCAGCCCGGGACAGGGGTTCTACAATGAGCAGTTCTTC; CDR3: CASSPGQGFYNEQFF
size: many; V: TRBV12-3/TRBV12-4; J: TRBJ2-3; D: -; DNA: TGTGCCAGCGGGAGGGGGCAAGCGAGCACAGATACGCAGTATTTT; CDR3: CASGRGQASTDTQYF
size: few; V: TRBV12-3/TRBV12-4; J: TRBJ2-3; D: -; DNA: TGTGCCAGCACCCCCCGGGGGTCACGCACAGATACGCAGTATTTT; CDR3: CASTPRGSRTDTQYF
size: -; V: TRBV5-1; J: TRBJ2-1; D: -; DNA: TGCGCCAGCAGTCCCAGACCCCAGAACCACAATGAGCAGTTCTTC; CDR3: CASSPRPQNHNEQFF
size: few; V: TRBV20-1; J: TRBJ1-3; D: -; DNA: TGCAGTGCTAGGGAACGGACAGCGGGTGGGGACACCATATATTTT; CDR3: CSARERTAGGDTIYF
size: many; V: TRBV10-3; J: TRBJ1-1; D: TRBD1; DNA: TGTGCCATCAGGCCCGGACAGGGGAACACTGAAGCTTTCTTT; CDR3: CAIRPGQGNTEAFF
size: few; V: TRBV21-1; J: TRBJ2-7; D: -; DNA: TGTGCCAGCAGCAAAGGACAGGGGAACTACGAGCAGTACTTC; CDR3: CASSKGQGNYEQYF
size: -; V: TRBV29-1; J: TRBJ2-5; D: TRBD2; DNA: TGCAGCGTTGACGGGACTAGCGGGAGGGGGGGGGAGACCCAGTACTTC; CDR3: CSVDGTSGRGGETQYF
size: many; V: TRBV5-1; J: TRBJ2-7; D: -; DNA: TGCGCCAGCAGCGTCCGGGACCTTACCTACGAGCAGTACTTC; CDR3: CASSVRDLTYEQYF
size: few; V: TRBV20-1; J: TRBJ2-3; D: TRBD2; DNA: TGCAGTGCTAGACCCTCGACTAGCGGGAGCACAGATACGCAGTATTTT; CDR3: CSARPSTSGSTDTQYF
size: -; V: TRBV6-1; J: TRBJ1-4; D: -; DNA: TGTGCCAGCAGGCCGGTTGGGACGGAATTTAATGAAAAACTGTTTTTT; CDR3: CASRPVGTEFNEKLFF
size: -; V: TRBV15; J: TRBJ2-3; D: -; DNA: TGTGCCACCAGCAGAGGCGGGGCTGAACGAGATACGCAGTATTTT; CDR3: CATSRGGAERDTQYF
size: -; V: TRBV4-3; J: TRBJ1-4; D: -; DNA: TGCGCCAGCAGCCAAGATTGGGCAGGGGCTAATGAAAAACTGTTTTTT; CDR3: CASSQDWAGANEKLFF
size: -; V: TRBV20-1; J: TRBJ1-1; D: -; DNA: TGCAGTGCTAGAGAGCGGACAGCGAACACTGAAGCTTTCTTT; CDR3: CSARERTANTEAFF
size: many; V: TRBV24-1; J: TRBJ2-5; D: -; DNA: TGTGCCACCAGTGGAATAGGGGGGGTAGAGACCCAGTACTTC; CDR3: CATSGIGGVETQYF
size: -; V: TRBV20-1; J: TRBJ1-2; D: -; DNA: TGCAGTGCCCGACGGACGGTAGATAATTATGGCTACACCTTC; CDR3: CSARRTVDNYGYTF
size: many; V: TRBV12-3/TRBV12-4; J: TRBJ2-2; D: TRBD2; DNA: TGTGCCAGCACCTGGGAGGGTGTAACGAACACCGGGGAGCTGTTTTTT; CDR3: CASTWEGVTNTGELFF
size: -; V: TRBV9; J: TRBJ2-3; D: -; DNA: TGTGCCAGCAGCGCTCGCGGTGGTCCCACAGATACGCAGTATTTT; CDR3: CASSARGGPTDTQYF
size: -; V: TRBV20-1; J: TRBJ2-1; D: -; DNA: TGCAGTGCTATCTTTGCCAGCGCTAACAATGAGCAGTTCTTC; CDR3: CSAIFASANNEQFF
size: -; V: TRBV5-8; J: TRBJ1-1; D: -; DNA: TGTGCCAGCAGCTTCAGGGCGCGACAGGACACTGAAGCTTTCTTT; CDR3: CASSFRARQDTEAFF
size: few; V: TRBV7-2; J: TRBJ1-3; D: -; DNA: TGTGCCAGCAGCTTACGGTCCGTAGACACCATATATTTT; CDR3: CASSLRSVDTIYF
size: -; V: TRBV11-2; J: TRBJ2-5; D: -; DNA: TGTGCCAGCAGCTTTAACCTAGTCCAAGAGACCCAGTACTTC; CDR3: CASSFNLVQETQYF
size: -; V: TRBV7-2; J: TRBJ2-1; D: -; DNA: TGTGCCAGCAGCTCACAGCGGCTAGCGAACTACAATGAGCAGTTCTTC; CDR3: CASSSQRLANYNEQFF
size: -; V: TRBV15; J: TRBJ2-7; D: -; DNA: TGTGCCACCAGCAGAGTGTCGGGTGACAAACGCAGCTTC; CDR3: CATSRVSGDKRSF
size: -; V: TRBV20-1; J: TRBJ2-3; D: -; DNA: TGCAGTGCTAGACGGGGGCCAGATACGCAGTATTTT; CDR3: CSARRGPDTQYF
size: few; V: TRBV5-1; J: TRBJ2-5; D: -; DNA: TGCGCCAGCAGCTCCGGTCCTTCGCAAGAGACCCAGTACTTC; CDR3: CASSSGPSQETQYF
size: -; V: TRBV10-3; J: TRBJ2-7; D: TRBD2; DNA: TGTGCCACGACTAGCGGGATCGCCTACGAGCAGTACTTC; CDR3: CATTSGIAYEQYF
size: -; V: TRBV6-5; J: TRBJ2-7; D: TRBD1; DNA: TGTGCCAGCAGTTATAACAGGGGTACGGCTAGCTCCTACGAGCAGTACTTC; CDR3: CASSYNRGTASSYEQYF